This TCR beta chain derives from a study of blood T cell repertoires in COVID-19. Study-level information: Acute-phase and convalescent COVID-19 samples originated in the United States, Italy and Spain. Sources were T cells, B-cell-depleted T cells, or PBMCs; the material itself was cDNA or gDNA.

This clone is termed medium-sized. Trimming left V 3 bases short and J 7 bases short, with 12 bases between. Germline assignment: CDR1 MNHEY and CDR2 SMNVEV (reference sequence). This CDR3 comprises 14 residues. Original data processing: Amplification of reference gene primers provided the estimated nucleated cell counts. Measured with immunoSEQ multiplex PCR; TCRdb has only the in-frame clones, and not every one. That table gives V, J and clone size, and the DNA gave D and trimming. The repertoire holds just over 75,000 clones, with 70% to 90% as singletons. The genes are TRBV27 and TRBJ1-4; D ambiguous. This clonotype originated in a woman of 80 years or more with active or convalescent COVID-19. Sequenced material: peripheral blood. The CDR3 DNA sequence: TGTGCCAGCAGTTTCTGGGAGAACCCTGAAAAACTGTTTTTT. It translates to CASSFWENPEKLFF.